The 22 T cell receptor beta chains given below trace back to one sample, sequenced in a study of blood T cells in healthy people across ages. Then a second PCR, running roughly 6 to 11 cycles, was carried out with a sample-barcoded 5' primer and a J-beta primer mix. Via MiXCR, TCRdb re-called the 5' RACE reads, giving one row per CDR3 protein. The data hold over a million distinct CDR3 sequences, with about 23% observed a single time. These data also formed part of another study, on T cells of mothers and their children.

The sequencing sample was made of blood. These receptors came from a girl aged 2 to 10 in good health.

This clonotype was counted once. The chain couples TRBV2 to TRBJ2-2; tentatively, D is TRBD1 (6 bases). Deletions cut 11 bases from V and 1 base from J, with 14 bases between. The CDR3 loop spans 14 amino acids. The V gene's germline CDR1 is SNHLY and CDR2 FYNNEI. DNA of the CDR3: TGTGCCTCATCCGGGACAAGGAACACCGGGGAGCTGTTTTTT. Its translation is CASSGTRNTGELFF.

The genes are TRBV4-1 and TRBJ1-6; 11 nucleotides agree with TRBD1. Germline CDR1 MGHRA, CDR2 YSYEKL. V dropped 4 bases and J dropped 5; count of bases not matched to a gene: 7. The CDR3 covers 17 residues. CDR3 nucleotide sequence: TGCGCCAGCAGCCTCCGGGACAGGGGGGTTAATAATTCACCCCTCCACTTT. Protein: CASSLRDRGVNNSPLHF.

This clonotype was detected a few times. CDR3 amino acids: CASSLTSSGGRDEQFF. The DNA of the CDR3 is TGTGCCAGCAGCCTAACCTCTAGCGGGGGGAGAGATGAGCAGTTCTTC. The chain uses TRBV7-9 and TRBJ2-1, with 11 positions matching TRBD2. The V gene's germline CDR1 is SEHNR and CDR2 FQNEAQ (reference sequence). Trimming took 5 bases from V and 8 from J; bases not matched to a gene: 11. CDR3 length: 16 amino acids.

The chain couples TRBV29-1 to TRBJ2-2, with 8 bases fitting TRBD2. The CDR3 covers 15 residues. CDR1 is SQVTM and CDR2 is ANQGSEA in the germline V gene. V dropped 7 bases and J dropped 3; count of bases not matched to a gene: 10. CDR3 loop: CSAAPTSEDTGELFF. The CDR3 DNA follows: TGCAGCGCCGCTCCGACTAGCGAGGACACCGGGGAGCTGTTTTTT.

In DNA form, the CDR3 reads TGCGCCAGCAACCGGGACGGCATGAACACTGAAGCTTTCTTT. It translates to CASNRDGMNTEAFF. This sequence joins TRBV5-1 and TRBJ1-1, with a weak D call TRBD1 (5 bases). V lost 6 bases and J 0 bases, leaving 12 bases between the germline ends. Germline values: CDR1 SGHRS, CDR2 YFSETQ. This CDR3 has 14 residues.

This clonotype was counted a few times. This chain links TRBV29-1 with TRBJ1-2; 12 bases are shared with TRBD1. CDR3 length equals 15 residues. After removal of 7 bases from V and 8 bases from J, the junction contained 14 bases not matched to a gene. From germline, CDR1 is SQVTM and CDR2 ANQGSEA. CDR3 sequence (DNA): TGCAGCGCTCCCGGGACAGGGGGCCTGGTGGGGGGCTACACCTTC. Translating gives CSAPGTGGLVGGYTF.

This clonotype occurred a few times. The gene calls are TRBV12-3 or TRBV12-4 and TRBJ2-2, with D unclear. Trimming left V 5 bases short and J 7 bases short, with 8 bases between. CDR3 size: 12 residues. DNA of the CDR3: TGTGCCAGCAGTCCCTGGGGCGGGGAGCTGTTTTTT. It encodes CASSPWGGELFF.

This clonotype was seen more than once but under ten times. The rearrangement joins TRBV20-1 to TRBJ2-3, with 9 bases matching TRBD2. Per the germline V gene, CDR1 is DFQATT and CDR2 is SNEGSKA (reference sequence). The trim removed 4 bases at V and 5 bases at J, leaving 7 bases unmatched. The CDR3 is 14 residues long. DNA of the CDR3: TGCAGTGCTAACGACGCGGGGGGGGGAGATACGCAGTATTTT. Translated: CSANDAGGGDTQYF.

The V and J genes are TRBV6-5 and TRBJ2-2; the match to TRBD2 covers 12 bases. The CDR3 runs to 12 residues. The V gene's germline CDR1 is MNHEY and CDR2 SVGAGI. The V gene end was trimmed by 10 bases and the J gene end by 9 bases; junction bases not matched to a gene: 3. The CDR3 here is CAKTSGGRELFF. CDR3 nucleotide sequence: TGTGCCAAGACTAGCGGGGGAAGGGAGCTGTTTTTT.

This chain joins TRBV6-5 and TRBJ2-3; D may be TRBD2 (6 bases). The CDR3 has 17 residues. The V gene's germline CDR1 is MNHEY and CDR2 SVGAGI. Between the trimmed V and J ends, which lost 0 bases and 1 base, there was a span of 14 bases. The CDR3 coding sequence is TGTGCCAGCAGTTACTCCCTTTGGGGGGAGGGCACAGATACGCAGTATTTT. Translating gives CASSYSLWGEGTDTQYF.

CDR3 loop: CASSLEWWEGRETQYF. CDR3 bases: TGTGCCAGCAGCTTAGAGTGGTGGGAGGGCAGAGAGACCCAGTACTTC. The chain is built from TRBV7-8 and TRBJ2-5, with 7 bases matching TRBD2. Germline V gives CDR1 SGHVS, CDR2 FQNEAQ. The CDR3 spans 16 residues. The V gene end was trimmed by 1 base and the J gene end by 4 bases; junction bases not matched to a gene: 9.

This clonotype showed up just a few times. The rearrangement links TRBV11-2 to TRBJ2-7, with TRBD1 as a possible D gene (6 bases). This CDR3 spans 16 amino acids. Trimming shortened V by 5 bases and J by 4 bases, and 21 bases separated the two germline ends. The germline V gene has CDR1 SGHAT and CDR2 FQNNGV. For the CDR3, the DNA is TGTGCCAGCAGCCATATGACAGGTCTAGGCCAATACGAGCAGTACTTC. This sequence encodes CASSHMTGLGQYEQYF. Full variable domain (outside the CDR3, taken from reference TRBV11-2 and TRBJ2-7): EAGVAQSPRYKIIEKRQSVAFWCNPISGHATLYWYQQILGQGPKLLIQFQNNGVVDDSQLPKDRFSAERLKGVDSTLKIQPAKLEDSAVYLCASSHMTGLGQYEQYFGPGTRLTVT.

The rearrangement links TRBV28 to TRBJ2-5; 8 nucleotides agree with TRBD2. The better agreement between TRBJ2-1 and the DNA end casts doubt on the J call. The CDR3 has 20 residues. The V gene's germline CDR1 is MDHEN and CDR2 SYDVKM. The CDR3 DNA follows: TGTGCCAGCAGTTTACCCCGCCACCCTAAGTGGACTAGCTGGTCTCATGAGCAGTTCTTC. Translation: CASSLPRHPKWTSWSHEQFF.

The chain links TRBV12-3 or TRBV12-4 to TRBJ2-2; D assignment may be TRBD1 or TRBD2 (5 bases each). The V end was cut by 4 bases, the J end by 3 bases, with 9 bases between. The CDR3 runs to 14 residues. DNA for the CDR3: TGTGCCAGCAGTTCCGGGACCTACACCGGGGAGCTGTTTTTT. It yields the protein CASSSGTYTGELFF.

The rearrangement joins TRBV5-6 to TRBJ2-3; TRBD2 matches 14 bases. Germline CDR1 SGHDT, CDR2 YYEEEE. Losses at the gene ends were 4 bases for V and 4 bases for J; bases not matched to a gene: 5. This CDR3 contains 16 residues. DNA for the CDR3: TGTGCCAGCAGCGAGACGACTAGCGGGAGGGCAGATACGCAGTATTTT. Translating gives CASSETTSGRADTQYF.

The J gene is TRBJ2-5, the V gene TRBV20-1, with D possibly being TRBD2 (6 bases). TRBJ2-1 matches the DNA end more closely, so the J call is doubtful. The CDR3 totals 13 residues. Per germline, CDR1 DFQATT and CDR2 SNEGSKA (reference sequence). CDR3 region: CSATSVSYNEQFF. The CDR3 coding sequence is TGCAGTGCTACTAGCGTCTCCTACAATGAGCAGTTCTTC.

The rearrangement uses TRBV28 and TRBJ1-2; the match to TRBD1 covers 7 bases. V shed 6 bases, J shed 6 bases, and the junction held 7 bases outside the gene matches. The CDR3 contains 13 residues. Germline CDR1 MDHEN, CDR2 SYDVKM. The CDR3 spells CASRLTGTDGYTF. CDR3 sequence (DNA): TGTGCCAGCAGGCTAACCGGGACAGATGGCTACACCTTC.

A few counts support this clonotype. The rearrangement joins TRBV11-2 to TRBJ2-7, with 7 bases identical to TRBD1. Germline V gene lookup returns CDR1 SGHAT and CDR2 FQNNGV. CDR3 length: 15 residues. The J segment lost 3 bases and the V segment lost 0 bases, leaving 5 bases of the junction unmatched. CDR3 coding DNA: TGTGCCAGCAGCTTAGAACCGGGACAGAACTACGAGCAGTACTTC. Translated, it gives CASSLEPGQNYEQYF.

Concerning this clonotype itself: An end of the junction does not agree with germline; a read error may underlie this. The CDR3 sequence is CASSSGLAGGLNYNEQFF. The CDR3 DNA is TGTGCTAGCAGCTCGGGACTAGCGGGAGGCTTGAACTACAATGAGCAGTTCTTC. This chain links TRBV7-7 with TRBJ2-1; 15 positions agree with TRBD2. The CDR3 is 18 residues long. Germline values: CDR1 SSHAT, CDR2 FNYEAQ (reference sequence).

Only a few counts were recorded for this clonotype. The chain carries TRBV20-1 and TRBJ2-5, with TRBD2 matching over 12 bases. Looked up from germline, CDR1 is DFQATT and CDR2 is SNEGSKA (reference sequence). Trimming cost V 5 bases and J 2 bases; bases outside gene matches: 9. The CDR3 length is 16 residues. This CDR3 reads CSAALPGTSGQETQYF. CDR3 nucleotides: TGCAGTGCTGCACTCCCCGGGACTAGCGGGCAAGAGACCCAGTACTTC.

The chain is built from TRBV15 and TRBJ2-5; the D gene could be TRBD1 or TRBD2 (5 bases each). V shed 1 base and J shed 5 bases, with 14 bases lying between them. CDR3 length: 15 residues. Germline CDR1 LNHNV, CDR2 YYDKDF (reference sequence). CDR3 protein: CATSRASGPTETQYF. CDR3 DNA: TGTGCCACCAGCAGAGCCTCGGGACCTACGGAGACCCAGTACTTC.

CDR3 in DNA: TGTGCCAGTTACAGAATGAACACTGAAGCTTTCTTT. It translates to CASYRMNTEAFF. The V gene is TRBV6-5, the J gene TRBJ1-1; D gene ambiguous. The CDR3 runs to 12 residues. The germline gives CDR1 MNHEY, CDR2 SVGAGI. V was shortened by 9 bases and J by 0 bases, with 8 bases between the two germline ends.